A selection of T cell receptor beta chains follows, all from one sample in a study of T cells after yellow fever vaccination. MiXCR, applied by TCRdb to the 5' RACE reads, yields one record per CDR3 protein. The table has about 630,000 distinct CDR3 sequences, 10% to 15% seen once. The material was PBMCs, obtained on the day of the yellow fever booster vaccination. The receptors were sampled from a man younger than 45 who received the YFV17D yellow fever vaccine. CDR3s include the opening cysteine and the closing phenylalanine or tryptophan. D genes are given only for firm matches. The size of a clone is reported for some rows only, either as once, few or many, or as a class for expanded clones.

>TRBV6-1|NA|TRBJ2-7|TRBD2
TGTGCCAGCGGGGGGGACGGCTTGGCCTACGAGCAGTACTTC
CASGGDGLAYEQYF
>TRBV19|few|TRBJ1-4|NA
TGTGCCAGTAGTATCTTGGGGACCTCGGAAAAACTGTTTTTT
CASSILGTSEKLFF
>TRBV7-2|NA|TRBJ2-3|NA
TGTGCCAGCAGCGGAAAACGACTGACCAGCACAGATACGCAGTATTTT
CASSGKRLTSTDTQYF
>TRBV20-1|many|TRBJ2-2|NA
TGCAGTGCTAGTCGGCCGAACACCGGGGAGCTGTTTTTT
CSASRPNTGELFF
>TRBV10-1|few|TRBJ2-3|NA
TGCGCCAGCAGTGGCGGGTATCTCGACAGCACAGATACGCAGTATTTT
CASSGGYLDSTDTQYF
>TRBV20-1|few|TRBJ1-4|TRBD1
TGCAGTGCTAGACGTTACAGGGGGAATGAAAAACTGTTTTTT
CSARRYRGNEKLFF
>TRBV5-1|few|TRBJ2-5|TRBD1
TGCGCCAGCAGCTTGACAGGGGTTGGGAGCGAGACCCAGTACTTC
CASSLTGVGSETQYF
>TRBV10-1|NA|TRBJ2-5|TRBD1
TGCGCCAGCAGTGAAGGACAGGGGTACCAAGAGACCCAGTACTTC
CASSEGQGYQETQYF
>TRBV14|NA|TRBJ2-3|NA
TGTGCCAGCAGCCAAGTGACCCCGATTAGCCTCACAGATACGCAGTATTTT
CASSQVTPISLTDTQYF
>TRBV9|few|TRBJ2-3|NA
TGTGCCAGCAGCGTAGGAAGCGGACCTCCCCGTACGCAGTATTTT
CASSVGSGPPRTQYF
>TRBV6-6|NA|TRBJ1-2|TRBD1
TGTGCCATCCAGGCAGGGGGCCGCGGCTACACCTTC
CAIQAGGRGYTF
>TRBV5-4|NA|TRBJ2-3|TRBD2
TGTGCCAGCAACGGAGCGCTAGCGGGTGACTCAGATACGCAGTATTTT
CASNGALAGDSDTQYF
>TRBV5-1|many|TRBJ2-7|TRBD1
TGCGCCAGCAGCTTAGCACGACAGGGGCCCTCCTACGAGCAGTACTTC
CASSLARQGPSYEQYF
>TRBV5-6|many|TRBJ2-5|TRBD1
TGTGCCAGCAGTTCCCAAGGGGGCGGAGAGACCCAGTACTTC
CASSSQGGGETQYF
>TRBV3-1|NA|TRBJ1-4|NA
TGTGCCAGCAGCCGCCCTCCCCCCGGGACCGAAAAACTGTTTTTT
CASSRPPPGTEKLFF
>TRBV5-1|many|TRBJ2-1|TRBD2
TGCGCCAGCAGCACGGGACTAGCGATCGATGAGCAGTTCTTC
CASSTGLAIDEQFF
>TRBV20-1|NA|TRBJ1-1|NA
TGCAGTGCTAGAGATCCGGTCCCCGATGGGACTGAAGCTTTCTTT
CSARDPVPDGTEAFF
>TRBV15|NA|TRBJ1-5|NA
TGTGCCACCAGCAGAGATGCTTTGGGGGTCTGGCCCCAGCATTTT
CATSRDALGVWPQHF
>TRBV28|few|TRBJ2-7|TRBD1
TGTGCCAGCAGACCGGGACAGGGGTACGAGCAGTACTTC
CASRPGQGYEQYF
>TRBV14|NA|TRBJ2-1|TRBD1
TGTGCCAGCAGCCAAGACGTGGGACAGGGGGATCAGCGGGAGTACAATGAGCAGTTCTTC
CASSQDVGQGDQREYNEQFF
>TRBV19|NA|TRBJ2-7|NA
TGTGCCAGTAGTATAGGCGGGGCCTACGAGCAGTACTTC
CASSIGGAYEQYF
>TRBV7-9|NA|TRBJ1-2|NA
TGTGCCAGCAGCGCCCTTTACTATGGCTACACCTTC
CASSALYYGYTF
>TRBV21-1|NA|TRBJ2-1|NA
TGTGCCAGCAGCCCATTACTAGCGGGAGGTGCCGACGATGAGCAGTTCTTC
CASSPLLAGGADDEQFF
>TRBV6-1|few|TRBJ2-1|NA
TGTGCCAGCGAAAACAAGCACCAGGGGAGGGCCTCCTCAAATGAGCAGTTCTTC
CASENKHQGRASSNEQFF
>TRBV10-3|NA|TRBJ1-1|NA
TGTGCCATCAGTGACTTCGGACAGCGCACGGAAGCTTTCTTT
CAISDFGQRTEAFF
>TRBV20-1|NA|TRBJ2-5|NA
TGCAGTGCTCTCCCAGGGTTGGAGACCCAGTACTTC
CSALPGLETQYF
>TRBV11-2|NA|TRBJ1-1|NA
TGTGCCAGCAGCTTCGGGGGAACGGGCACTGAAGCTTTCTTT
CASSFGGTGTEAFF
>TRBV4-2|many|TRBJ1-1|NA
TGTGCCAGCAGCCGAATGGCGTGGGGAATGAACACTGAAGCTTTCTTT
CASSRMAWGMNTEAFF
>TRBV7-2|few|TRBJ2-1|NA
TGTGCCAGCAGCGTAGATGCCAATGAGCAGTTCTTC
CASSVDANEQFF
>TRBV12-3/TRBV12-4|NA|TRBJ2-5|NA
TGTGCCAGCAGTTTTAGTGGGTACAGAGAGACCCAGTACTTC
CASSFSGYRETQYF
>TRBV6-5|many|TRBJ1-1|NA
TGTGCCAGCAGTTACGAGAGGTTCACTGAAGCTTTCTTT
CASSYERFTEAFF
>TRBV2|many|TRBJ2-3|TRBD1
TGTGCCACCAGCAAGGACAGGGGGCCAGATACGCAGTATTTT
CATSKDRGPDTQYF
>TRBV7-2|many|TRBJ2-3|NA
TGTGCCAGCAGCGTGGGGCCGTATACGCAGTATTTT
CASSVGPYTQYF
>TRBV10-3|NA|TRBJ2-1|NA
TGTGCCATCAGTGAGTCGTCTCCTCCCGCGTACAATGAGCAGTTCTTC
CAISESSPPAYNEQFF
>TRBV19|NA|TRBJ2-7|NA
TGTGCCAGTAGCGGTCGGACGATGTCGTACGAGCAGTACTTC
CASSGRTMSYEQYF
>TRBV5-1|NA|TRBJ2-7|NA
TGCGCCAGCAGCTTGGAAGCCCGTAGGTACGAGCAGTACTTC
CASSLEARRYEQYF
>TRBV7-2|many|TRBJ2-3|NA
TGTGCCAGCAGCTCGCCCGCAGATACGCAGTATTTT
CASSSPADTQYF
>TRBV25-1|NA|TRBJ2-2|NA
TGTGCCAGCAGTGACCAGGGAGGGGAGCTGTTTTTT
CASSDQGGELFF
>TRBV28|few|TRBJ2-7|TRBD1
TGTGCCAGCAGGGGGGGACAGGGAAACCACGAGCAGTACTTC
CASRGGQGNHEQYF
>TRBV5-1|NA|TRBJ2-1|TRBD1
TGCGCCAGCAGTCAGGGGGTCTCCTACAATGAGCAGTTCTTC
CASSQGVSYNEQFF
>TRBV7-2|NA|TRBJ2-1|NA
TGTGCCAGCAGCTTAGGCCCAGAGGCACCCCTCAATGAGCAGTTCTTC
CASSLGPEAPLNEQFF